This T cell receptor beta chain was retrieved from a study of early T cells in non-severe SARS-CoV-2 infection. Turning to the study itself: Chains were unpaired, as sequencing was done on bulk RNA from unsorted whole blood. General study results and limits: Lookups in VDJdb leaned toward anti-spike CD8 responses and missed private and CD4 specificities.

This clonotype was seen a few times. What it recognizes is unknown. The germline CDR1 and CDR2 sequences are DFQATT and SNEGSKA (reference sequence). Trimming pared 0 bases from V and 9 bases from J, leaving 6 bases between. The CDR3 totals 12 residues. Individual cDNA molecules were tagged with unique molecular identifiers, the study reported. TCRdb used MiXCR to reprocess the 5' RACE reads, holding one entry per CDR3 protein. The data hold approximately 66,000 distinct CDR3 sequences, with around 13% observed a single time. The TCR was taken from an adult who was a healthcare worker with PCR-confirmed SARS-CoV-2 infection or an uninfected control (not recorded which). This rearrangement joins TRBV20-1 to TRBJ1-6; no clear D gene. Sequencing was performed on whole blood. The CDR3 DNA is TGCAGTGCTAGAGATCAAAGTTCACCCCTCCACTTT. Protein sequence: CSARDQSSPLHF.